This T cell receptor beta chain was retrieved from a study of early T cells in non-severe SARS-CoV-2 infection. Study information: Chains were unpaired, as sequencing was done on bulk RNA from unsorted whole blood. Study conclusions and caveats: VDJdb-based matching was biased toward anti-spike CD8 responses and missed private and CD4 specificities.

This clonotype was recorded many times. Its antigen is unknown. Germline CDR1 SGHDT, CDR2 YYEEEE. The V and J ends lost 3 bases and 9 bases respectively, with 19 bases between them. CDR3 length equals 15 residues. Unique molecular identifiers tagged individual cDNA molecules. TCRdb reanalysed the 5' RACE reads using MiXCR and keeps one entry per CDR3 protein. The repertoire holds tens of thousands of distinct CDR3 sequences, with 3% to 4.5% as singletons. Sequences were obtained from whole blood. The rearrangement joins TRBV5-6 to TRBJ2-1; D is possibly TRBD2 (6 bases). The source is an adult who was a healthcare worker with PCR-confirmed SARS-CoV-2 infection or an uninfected control (not recorded which). The CDR3 DNA follows: TGTGCCAGCAGCTGGGGTGCGGGAAATTTGGGTGAGCAGTTCTTC. It specifies CASSWGAGNLGEQFF. Supplemented by reference TRBV5-6 and TRBJ2-1, the full variable domain reads DAGVTQSPTHLIKTRGQQVTLRCSPKSGHDTVSWYQQALGQGPQFIFQYYEEEERQRGNFPDRFSGHQFPNYSSELNVNALLLGDSALYLCASSWGAGNLGEQFFGPGTRLTVL.